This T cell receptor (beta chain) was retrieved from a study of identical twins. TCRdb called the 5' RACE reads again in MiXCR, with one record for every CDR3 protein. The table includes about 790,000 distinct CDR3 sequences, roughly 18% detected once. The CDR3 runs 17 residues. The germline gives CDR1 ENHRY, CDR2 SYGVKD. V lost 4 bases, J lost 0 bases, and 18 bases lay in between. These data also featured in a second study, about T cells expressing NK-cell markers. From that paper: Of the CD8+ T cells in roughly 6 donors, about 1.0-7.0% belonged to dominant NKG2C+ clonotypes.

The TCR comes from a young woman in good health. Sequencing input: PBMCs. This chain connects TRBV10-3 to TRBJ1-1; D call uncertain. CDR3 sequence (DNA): TGTGCCATCAGTGGGCAGGCGGCAGACTTACTGAACACTGAAGCTTTCTTT. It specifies CAISGQAADLLNTEAFF.